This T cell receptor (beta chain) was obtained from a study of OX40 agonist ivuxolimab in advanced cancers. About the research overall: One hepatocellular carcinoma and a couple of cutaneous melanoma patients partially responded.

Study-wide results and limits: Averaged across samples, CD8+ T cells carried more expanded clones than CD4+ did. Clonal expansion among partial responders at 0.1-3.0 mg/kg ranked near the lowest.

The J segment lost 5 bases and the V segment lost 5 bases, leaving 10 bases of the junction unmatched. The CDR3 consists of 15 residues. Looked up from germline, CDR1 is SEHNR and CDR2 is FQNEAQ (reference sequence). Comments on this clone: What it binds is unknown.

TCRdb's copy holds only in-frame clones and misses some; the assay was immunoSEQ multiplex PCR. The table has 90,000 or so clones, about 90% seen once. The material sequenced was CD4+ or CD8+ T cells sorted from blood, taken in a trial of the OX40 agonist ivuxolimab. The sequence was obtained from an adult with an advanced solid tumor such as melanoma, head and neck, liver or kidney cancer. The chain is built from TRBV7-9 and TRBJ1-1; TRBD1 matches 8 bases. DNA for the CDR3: TGTGCCAGCAGCACCCCGGGACAGGCGACGACTGAAGCTTTCTTT. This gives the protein CASSTPGQATTEAFF.